The T cell receptor (beta chain) described here comes from a study of CD8 T cells in Susac syndrome. Random hexamers were used to reverse transcribe an amount of about 0.5 to 1 ug RNA. MiXCR, run by TCRdb on the immunoSEQ multiplex PCR reads, gives a single entry per CDR3 protein. The sample contains approximately 200,000 distinct CDR3 sequences, roughly nine tenths of which appear only once. Germline CDR1 reads SEHNR; CDR2 reads FQNEAQ (reference sequence). Trimming cost V 6 bases and J 10 bases; bases outside gene matches: 10. The CDR3 loop spans 14 amino acids. This clonotype has a single count. The sample was CD8+ T cells from PBMCs. The clonotype originates from a human donor with multiple sclerosis. The chain combines TRBV7-9 with TRBJ2-1, with TRBD1 matching 9 bases. The CDR3 loop reads CASSSGTGRTEQFF. The DNA of the CDR3 is TGTGCCAGCAGTTCCGGGACAGGGCGCACGGAGCAGTTCTTC.